This TCR beta chain was found in a study of T-cell memory formation after mild COVID-19. TCRdb re-analysed the 5' RACE reads in MiXCR, keeping a single row per CDR3 protein. Here the sample spans 150,000 or so distinct CDR3 sequences, about 14% being singletons. Germline V gene data show CDR1 as DFQATT and CDR2 as SNEGSKA (reference sequence). This CDR3 spans 13 amino acids. The sequence came from an adult woman who had mild COVID-19 (a few samples of this study predate the infection). Cell type and time point are not known. V usage is TRBV20-1 and J usage is TRBJ1-5, with D perhaps matching TRBD1 (6 bases). Source material: PBMCs or a T cell subset sorted from them (not recorded which). The CDR3 here is CSANRQGNQPQHF. The DNA for the CDR3 is TGCAGCGCAAACCGACAGGGCAATCAGCCCCAGCATTTT.